Below, 28 T cell receptor beta chains from the same sample are listed, as sequenced in a study of shared clonotypes between healthy human individuals. Assay used: immunoSEQ multiplex PCR; TCRdb lists only in-frame clones, some missing. The sample contains about 2.3 million clones, less than 95% of which appear only once. Sequencing was performed on naive CD4+ T cells from PBMCs. Subset meaning: CD45RA+ positively selected. These receptors were collected from a man aged 18 to 35 in good health. Some clones in this sample may be carry-over from other donors' samples.

The V gene is TRBV25-1, the J gene TRBJ2-7; TRBD2 agrees at 12 bases. The CDR3 extends over 14 amino acids. V lost 9 bases and J lost 5; bases outside the gene matches: 8. The V gene's germline CDR1 is MGHDK and CDR2 SYGVNS. CDR3 protein: CASIKGLAGHEQYF. The CDR3 DNA is TGTGCCAGTATAAAGGGACTAGCGGGCCACGAGCAGTACTTC.

The rearrangement links TRBV4-1 to TRBJ2-3; D ambiguous. V shed 6 bases and J shed 4 bases, with 5 bases lying between them. This CDR3 has 11 residues. Germline V gives CDR1 MGHRA, CDR2 YSYEKL. The CDR3 here is CASRMADTQYF. The CDR3 DNA follows: TGCGCCAGCAGGATGGCAGATACGCAGTATTTT.

The chain recombines TRBV9 with TRBJ2-3; D not certain. The V gene's germline CDR1 is SGDLS and CDR2 YYNGEE. Trimming pared 3 bases from V and 2 bases from J, leaving 16 bases between. The CDR3 runs 16 residues. CDR3: CASSGRSGSPTDTQYF. CDR3 coding DNA: TGTGCCAGCAGCGGACGGAGTGGATCGCCCACAGATACGCAGTATTTT. Full variable domain (rest looked up from reference TRBV9 and TRBJ2-3): DSGVTQTPKHLITATGQRVTLRCSPRSGDLSVYWYQQSLDQGLQFLIQYYNGEERAKGNILERFSAQQFPDLHSELNLSSLELGDSALYFCASSGRSGSPTDTQYFGPGTRLTVL.

The V gene is TRBV5-1, the J gene TRBJ2-7; tentative D call: TRBD1 (6 bases). Deletions cut 3 bases from V and 4 bases from J, with 11 bases between. In germline, CDR1 is SGHRS, CDR2 YFSETQ. The CDR3 sequence is 13 residues long. CDR3: CASSSGQLYEQYF. CDR3 nucleotide sequence: TGCGCCAGCAGCTCCGGACAGTTATACGAGCAGTACTTC.

The chain recombines TRBV28 with TRBJ2-4, with D uncertain. This CDR3 spans 14 amino acids. Looked up from germline, CDR1 is MDHEN and CDR2 is SYDVKM. V lost 4 bases and J 7 bases, leaving 14 bases between the germline ends. The CDR3 DNA reads as TGTGCCAGCAGTTCACCTCATCTAGATAACATTCAGTACTTC. Translated, it gives CASSSPHLDNIQYF.

The chain is built from TRBV5-1 and TRBJ1-3, with 7 nucleotides matching TRBD1. The junction had 3 bases not matched to a gene; V was cut back by 0 bases and J by 0 bases. Germline V CDR1 and CDR2: SGHRS, YFSETQ. CDR3 length: 16 residues. This chain's CDR3 is CASSLADRVSGNTIYF. As DNA, the CDR3 is TGCGCCAGCAGCTTGGCCGACAGGGTCTCTGGAAACACCATATATTTT.

The chain carries TRBV5-1 and TRBJ2-1; D unclear. V lost 4 bases to trimming and J lost 2 bases, with 10 bases between them. CDR3 length: 14 amino acids. Germline V gene data show CDR1 as SGHRS and CDR2 as YFSETQ. DNA of the CDR3: TGCGCCAGCAGCCCTCGTGGCCCCTACAATGAGCAGTTCTTC. Translation: CASSPRGPYNEQFF. Drawing the rest from reference TRBV5-1 and TRBJ2-1, the complete variable domain is KAGVTQTPRYLIKTRGQQVTLSCSPISGHRSVSWYQQTPGQGLQFLFEYFSETQRNKGNFPGRFSGRQFSNSRSEMNVSTLELGDSALYLCASSPRGPYNEQFFGPGTRLTVL.

This chain connects TRBV27 to TRBJ2-7; TRBD2 agrees at 7 bases. Germline V gives CDR1 MNHEY, CDR2 SMNVEV (reference sequence). The CDR3 is made up of 16 amino acids. V was clipped by 1 base and J by 5 bases; unmatched bases: 11. The CDR3 nucleotides are TGTGCCAGCAGTTTATTCTCAGCGGGAAAGAGGGACGAGCAGTACTTC. Translated: CASSLFSAGKRDEQYF.

V and J are TRBV5-4 and TRBJ2-2; 7 nucleotides match TRBD2. The CDR3 spans 15 residues. Per germline, CDR1 SGHNT and CDR2 YYREEE (reference sequence). V dropped 6 bases and J dropped 0; count of bases not matched to a gene: 5. The CDR3 nucleotides are TGTGCCAGCACCATAACTAGCGCGAACACCGGGGAGCTGTTTTTT. Protein sequence: CASTITSANTGELFF. Complete variable domain (other parts from reference TRBV5-4 and TRBJ2-2): ETGVTQSPTHLIKTRGQQVTLRCSSQSGHNTVSWYQQALGQGPQFIFQYYREEENGRGNFPPRFSGLQFPNYSSELNVNALELDDSALYLCASTITSANTGELFFGEGSRLTVL.

The chain couples TRBV4-2 to TRBJ2-3, with D perhaps being TRBD1 or TRBD2 (5 bases each). CDR1 and CDR2 from the germline V gene are LGHNA and YNFKEQ. CDR3 length equals 16 residues. V lost 1 base, J lost 4 bases, and 15 bases lay in between. CDR3 sequence: CASSQGRGGVADTQYF. The CDR3 nucleotides are TGTGCCAGCAGCCAAGGCCGGGGCGGCGTGGCAGATACGCAGTATTTT.

This clone came up a few times. The DNA of the CDR3 is TGTGCCAGCAGTTACCGGCAGGGGGCTACCTACGAGCAGTACTTC. It translates to CASSYRQGATYEQYF. The chain links TRBV6-6 to TRBJ2-7, with TRBD1 identical over 8 bases. This CDR3 comprises 15 residues. The V and J ends lost 2 bases and 2 bases, in that order; junction bases with no gene match: 5. CDR1 is MNHNY, CDR2 SVGAGI, per germline (reference sequence).

This chain uses TRBV28 with TRBJ2-1; D might be TRBD2 (6 bases). Germline CDR1 MDHEN, CDR2 SYDVKM. Trimming cost V 6 bases and J 2 bases, with 17 bases left between them. The CDR3 runs 16 residues. The CDR3 sequence: CASSTTSLGAYNEQFF. In DNA form, the CDR3 reads TGTGCCAGCAGCACCACTAGCCTCGGGGCCTACAATGAGCAGTTCTTC.

V is TRBV5-1 and J is TRBJ2-3; 7 bases are a match to TRBD1. With 2 bases clipped from V and 2 bases from J, the junction kept 5 bases outside the gene matches. This CDR3 comprises 15 residues. The V gene's germline CDR1 is SGHRS and CDR2 YFSETQ. The CDR3 is CASSFRQGPTDTQYF. The CDR3 DNA is TGCGCCAGCAGCTTCCGACAGGGCCCCACAGATACGCAGTATTTT.

This clone was seen just once. The chain combines TRBV7-2 with TRBJ2-7, with 7 positions matching TRBD2. This CDR3 comprises 16 residues. Germline trimming cut 4 bases from V and 0 bases from J; bases unmatched to any gene: 9. CDR1 and CDR2 from the germline V gene are SGHTA and FQGNSA. Written as DNA, the CDR3 is TGTGCCAGCAGCTACGTTAGCGGGCCTAGCTCCTACGAGCAGTACTTC. Its protein product is CASSYVSGPSSYEQYF.

This clone was counted a few times. J is TRBJ2-7 and V is TRBV18, with 13 bases lining up with TRBD2. V lost 5 bases and J lost 4; bases outside the gene matches: 8. Germline values: CDR1 KGHSH, CDR2 LQKENI. The CDR3 extends over 16 amino acids. The CDR3 DNA follows: TGTGCCAGCTCATGGACCGGGACTAGCGGGACTTACGAGCAGTACTTC. This sequence encodes CASSWTGTSGTYEQYF.

This clone was detected once. The V gene is TRBV12-5, the J gene TRBJ2-7; TRBD1 matches at 11 bases. The CDR3 is made up of 13 amino acids. The V gene end was trimmed by 5 bases and the J gene end by 12 bases; junction bases not matched to a gene: 9. Germline loops: CDR1 LGHNT, CDR2 FRNRAP. The CDR3: CASGGSGTGGLYF. CDR3 DNA: TGTGCTAGTGGTGGCTCCGGGACAGGGGGACTGTACTTC.

Concerning this clone itself: Other DNA sequences from this sample encode an identical CDR3 as well. V and J are TRBV5-1 and TRBJ2-7, with D possibly TRBD2 on 6 matching bases. The germline V and J ends were trimmed by 0 bases and 4 bases, with 11 bases remaining between them. Germline CDR1 and CDR2: SGHRS and YFSETQ. The CDR3 runs to 14 residues. Written as DNA, the CDR3 is TGCGCCAGCAGCTTGGGGGGACTGGGGTACGAGCAGTACTTC. Translation: CASSLGGLGYEQYF.

This sequence joins TRBV6-1 and TRBJ1-1; D uncertain. The CDR3 spans 15 residues. V lost 4 bases, J lost 3 bases, and 15 bases lay in between. Germline V lookup: CDR1 MNHNS, CDR2 SASEGT. CDR3 protein: CASSGINRGDTEAFF. The DNA of the CDR3 is TGTGCCAGCAGTGGTATAAACAGAGGAGACACTGAAGCTTTCTTT.

The chain employs TRBV11-3 and TRBJ2-3; 9 nucleotides line up with TRBD2. V dropped 3 bases and J dropped 0; count of bases not matched to a gene: 13. This CDR3 region has 19 residues. The germline gives CDR1 SGHNT, CDR2 YENEEA. The chain's CDR3 is CASSFCKLAGGTSTDTQYF. The DNA for the CDR3 is TGTGCCAGCAGCTTTTGTAAACTAGCGGGTGGGACTAGCACAGATACGCAGTATTTT.

The chain carries TRBV2 and TRBJ1-1; the match to TRBD1 covers 8 bases. With 8 bases clipped from V and 0 bases from J, the junction kept 5 bases outside the gene matches. In germline, CDR1 is SNHLY, CDR2 FYNNEI. CDR3 length: 14 amino acids. CDR3 coding DNA: TGTGCCAGCGGGAGGACAGGGTTGAACACTGAAGCTTTCTTT. Translating gives CASGRTGLNTEAFF.

The chain has TRBV27 and TRBJ2-1; D uncertain. Germline lookup yields CDR1 MNHEY and CDR2 SMNVEV (reference sequence). V was trimmed by 1 base and J by 2 bases, leaving 3 bases between them. The CDR3 runs 13 residues. The CDR3 spells CASSLYPYNEQFF. CDR3 in DNA: TGTGCCAGCAGTTTATACCCCTACAATGAGCAGTTCTTC.

This clone was picked up a small number of times. The chain uses TRBV4-1 and TRBJ1-1; D unclear. V lost 0 bases and J 7 bases, leaving 6 bases between the germline ends. This CDR3 comprises 12 residues. The germline CDR1 and CDR2 sequences are MGHRA and YSYEKL. The CDR3 region is CASSQDGLEAFF. CDR3 nucleotide sequence: TGCGCCAGCAGCCAAGATGGGCTTGAAGCTTTCTTT.

V is TRBV4-2 and J is TRBJ2-1; the D is unclear. Deletions cut 1 base from V and 0 bases from J, with 10 bases between. From germline, CDR1 is LGHNA and CDR2 YNFKEQ. The CDR3 runs to 16 residues. Here the CDR3 reads CASSQGMHSSYNEQFF. The CDR3 nucleotides are TGTGCCAGCAGCCAAGGTATGCATAGCTCCTACAATGAGCAGTTCTTC.

This chain connects TRBV5-4 to TRBJ2-2; 15 bases fit TRBD2. CDR1 is SGHNT and CDR2 is YYREEE in the germline V gene (reference sequence). The ends lost 3 bases at V and 6 bases at J; junction bases unmatched: 9. The CDR3 is made up of 18 amino acids. As DNA, the CDR3 is TGTGCCAGCAGCTCTGGACTAGCGGGAGGGTATGAGGCCGGGGAGCTGTTTTTT. Its protein is CASSSGLAGGYEAGELFF. Together with reference TRBV5-4 and TRBJ2-2, the CDR3 gives the full variable domain: ETGVTQSPTHLIKTRGQQVTLRCSSQSGHNTVSWYQQALGQGPQFIFQYYREEENGRGNFPPRFSGLQFPNYSSELNVNALELDDSALYLCASSSGLAGGYEAGELFFGEGSRLTVL.

The gene calls are TRBV6-5 and TRBJ2-1; no firm D call. CDR1 is MNHEY and CDR2 is SVGAGI in the germline V gene. The CDR3 extends over 14 amino acids. The ends were cut back, 6 bases at V and 4 bases at J, with 13 bases in the middle. CDR3 nucleotide sequence: TGTGCCAGCAGCGGGTCTCAACCTTACAATGAGCAGTTCTTC. Translated: CASSGSQPYNEQFF.

The V call is TRBV27, the J call TRBJ2-1; D unresolved. Trimming left V 0 bases short and J 6 bases short, with 9 bases between. Germline CDR1 is MNHEY and CDR2 is SMNVEV (reference sequence). The CDR3 is 14 amino acids. The CDR3 DNA reads as TGTGCCAGCAGTTTATCATTTGCCTCCAATGAGCAGTTCTTC. Its protein is CASSLSFASNEQFF.

The V and J genes are TRBV5-1 and TRBJ2-2; 7 nucleotides align to TRBD1. Trimming at V came to 5 bases and at J to 3 bases, leaving 4 bases not matched to a gene. The CDR3 extends over 14 amino acids. Germline values: CDR1 SGHRS, CDR2 YFSETQ. In nucleotides, the CDR3 is TGCGCCAGCAGTAACAGGGGATACACCGGGGAGCTGTTTTTT. This codes for CASSNRGYTGELFF.

V gene TRBV4-1 combines with J gene TRBJ2-1; D not certain. The germline CDR1 and CDR2 sequences are MGHRA and YSYEKL. The CDR3 is 12 amino acids. Trimming removed 2 bases from V and 8 bases from J, with 7 bases in between. The CDR3 DNA reads as TGCGCCAGCAGCCAAATCCTGGATGAGCAGTTCTTC. Its translation is CASSQILDEQFF.